Following are 5 T cell receptor beta chains from one sample sequenced in a study of T cells after yellow fever vaccination. TCRdb re-analysed the 5' RACE reads in MiXCR, keeping a single row per CDR3 protein. The table shows about 210,000 distinct CDR3 sequences, with 2.5% to 3.5% occurring only once. Material: CD4+ T cells sorted from PBMCs, obtained 10 days after the yellow fever booster vaccination. The receptors were gathered from a man aged 18 to 35 who received the YFV17D yellow fever vaccine.

This clonotype was detected a few times. The CDR3: CASSYETFRGRGFSNQPQHF. In DNA form, the CDR3 reads TGTGCCAGCAGTTACGAGACTTTCAGGGGGCGCGGTTTTAGCAATCAGCCCCAGCATTTT. The chain joins TRBV6-8 to TRBJ1-5; 8 nucleotides line up with TRBD1. The V gene end was trimmed by 2 bases and the J gene end by 0 bases; junction bases not matched to a gene: 15. Germline values: CDR1 MNHGY, CDR2 SAAAGT. This CDR3 is built from 20 residues.

This clonotype was seen more than once but under ten times. V usage is TRBV12-3 or TRBV12-4 and J usage is TRBJ2-1; TRBD2 agrees at 13 bases. Trimming cost V 4 bases and J 0 bases; bases outside gene matches: 9. The CDR3 is 19 amino acids. CDR3 region: CASSSRLAGGRSSYNEQFF. The DNA for the CDR3 is TGTGCCAGCAGTTCTCGACTAGCGGGGGGCCGAAGCTCCTACAATGAGCAGTTCTTC.

This clonotype was seen only a few times. The V gene is TRBV20-1, the J gene TRBJ2-7; 7 bases line up with TRBD2. CDR1 is DFQATT and CDR2 is SNEGSKA in the germline V gene (reference sequence). This CDR3 comprises 15 residues. The CDR3 reads CSLGSGGGRSYEQYF. Written as DNA, the CDR3 is TGCAGCTTAGGTTCGGGGGGAGGTCGCTCCTACGAGCAGTACTTC.

The V and J genes are TRBV29-1 and TRBJ1-1; D might be TRBD1 (5 bases). V dropped 0 bases and J dropped 4 bases, with 24 bases sitting between them. The V gene's germline CDR1 is SQVTM and CDR2 ANQGSEA. The CDR3 has 18 amino acids. The CDR3 nucleotides are TGCAGCGTTGAAGATTTGTTACTATGGAAGGGGATTAGCACTGAAGCTTTCTTT. Translating gives CSVEDLLLWKGISTEAFF.

This clonotype was found many times. The chain couples TRBV7-2 to TRBJ2-2, with a tentative D call TRBD2 (5 bases). The germline V gene has CDR1 SGHTA and CDR2 FQGNSA. This CDR3 has 15 residues. Between the trimmed V and J ends, which lost 1 base and 3 bases, there was a span of 9 bases. In DNA, the CDR3 is TGTGCCAGCAGCTTAGACGCGGGTTACACCGGGGAGCTGTTTTTT. Amino acids: CASSLDAGYTGELFF. Full variable domain (missing parts from reference TRBV7-2 and TRBJ2-2): GAGVSQSPSNKVTEKGKDVELRCDPISGHTALYWYRQSLGQGLEFLIYFQGNSAPDKSGLPSDRFSAERTGGSVSTLTIQRTQQEDSAVYLCASSLDAGYTGELFFGEGSRLTVL.